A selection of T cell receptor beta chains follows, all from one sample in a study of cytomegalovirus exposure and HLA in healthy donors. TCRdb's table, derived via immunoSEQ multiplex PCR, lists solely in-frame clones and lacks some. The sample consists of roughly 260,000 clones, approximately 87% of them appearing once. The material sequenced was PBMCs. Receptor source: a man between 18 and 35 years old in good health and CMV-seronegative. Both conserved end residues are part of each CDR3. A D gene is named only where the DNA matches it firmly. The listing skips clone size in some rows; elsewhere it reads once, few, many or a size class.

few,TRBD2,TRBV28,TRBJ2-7,TGTGCCAGCAGTCGACTAGCGGGGTCCTACGAGCAGTACTTC,CASSRLAGSYEQYF
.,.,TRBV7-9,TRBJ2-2,TGTGCCAGCAGCTTTGAACTGTTCGGCACCGGGGAGCTGTTTTTT,CASSFELFGTGELFF
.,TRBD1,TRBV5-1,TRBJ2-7,TGCGCCAGCAGCTTGGCTCGTACCGGGACAGCCTACGAGCAGTACTTC,CASSLARTGTAYEQYF
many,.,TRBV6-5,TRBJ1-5,TGTGCCAGCAGTTACTCCCGAGATCAGCCCCAGCATTTT,CASSYSRDQPQHF
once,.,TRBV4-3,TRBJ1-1,TGCGCCAGCAGCCAAGTGCGGGATCTAAACACTGAAGCTTTCTTT,CASSQVRDLNTEAFF
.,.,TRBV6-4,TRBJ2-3,TGTGCCAGCAGTGTAGAGGGCGCGACAGATACGCAGTATTTT,CASSVEGATDTQYF
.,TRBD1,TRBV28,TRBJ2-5,TGTGCCAGCAGTTTAGTGGGACAGGGACCGAAGACCCAGTACTTC,CASSLVGQGPKTQYF
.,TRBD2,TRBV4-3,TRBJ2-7,TGCGCCAGCAGCCAAGGGGGACTAGCGGTCTACGAGCAGTACTTC,CASSQGGLAVYEQYF
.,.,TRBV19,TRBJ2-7,TGTGCCAGATGGTTTCGGGGGTACGAGCAGTACTTC,CARWFRGYEQYF
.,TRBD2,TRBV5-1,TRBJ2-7,TGCGCCAGCAGCGATGCCGGACTAGCGGGGTCCTACGAGCAGTACTTC,CASSDAGLAGSYEQYF
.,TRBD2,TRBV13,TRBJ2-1,TGTGCCAGCAGCGGTCCTAGCGGGGGCCTTAATGAGCAGTTCTTC,CASSGPSGGLNEQFF
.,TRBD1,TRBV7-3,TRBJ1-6,TGTGCCAGCAGCCACACCGGTCCACAGGGGGCCTCACCCCTCCACTTT,CASSHTGPQGASPLHF
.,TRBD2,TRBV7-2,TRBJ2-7,TGTGCCAGCAGCTTCCAACTAGCGGGGGGCTCCTACGAGCAGTACTTC,CASSFQLAGGSYEQYF
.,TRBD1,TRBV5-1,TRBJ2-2,TGCGCCAGCAGCTTGGTACAGGGGGAAGGCACCGGGGAGCTGTTTTTT,CASSLVQGEGTGELFF
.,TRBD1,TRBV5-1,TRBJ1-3,TGCGCCAGCCAAATTACAGGGGGAGGCTCTGGAAACACCATATATTTT,CASQITGGGSGNTIYF
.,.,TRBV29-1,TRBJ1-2,TGCAGCGTTGGGGGGACAAACTATGGCTACACCTTC,CSVGGTNYGYTF
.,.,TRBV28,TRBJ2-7,TGTGCCAGCAGTCTATTGCTCTCGAGAGGGGAGCAGTACTTC,CASSLLLSRGEQYF
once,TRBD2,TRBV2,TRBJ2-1,TGTGCCAGCATGCGACTAGCGGGATTCAATGAGCAGTTCTTC,CASMRLAGFNEQFF
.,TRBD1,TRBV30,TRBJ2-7,TGTGCCTGGAGTCCTGGATTGACAGGGGCAGACGAGCAGTACTTC,CAWSPGLTGADEQYF
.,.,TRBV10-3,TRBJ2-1,TGTGCCATCAGCCGCGGCAGCGACAATGAGCAGTTCTTC,CAISRGSDNEQFF
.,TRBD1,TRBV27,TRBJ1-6,TGTGCCAGCAGTTTACAGGGGGCTAATAATTCACCCCTCCACTTT,CASSLQGANNSPLHF
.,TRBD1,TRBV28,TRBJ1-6,TGTGCCAGCATGACAGGGCTACTCCTCAATTCACCCCTCCACTTT,CASMTGLLLNSPLHF
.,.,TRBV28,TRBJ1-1,TGTGCCAGCAGGCTAGGACCAGGGACTGAAGCTTTCTTT,CASRLGPGTEAFF
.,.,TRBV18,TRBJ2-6,TGTGCCAGCTCACTTAGTTACTCTGGGGCCAACGTCCTGACTTTC,CASSLSYSGANVLTF
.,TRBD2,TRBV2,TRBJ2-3,TGTGCCAGCAATAAGGGACTAGCGAACACAGATACGCAGTATTTT,CASNKGLANTDTQYF
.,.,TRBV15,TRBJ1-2,TGTGCCACCAGCGGTGGGGTGGGGGACTTAGGTTATGGCTACACCTTC,CATSGGVGDLGYGYTF
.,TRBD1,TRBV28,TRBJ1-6,TGTGCCAGCATAGATACAGGGGTTCAGTCACCCCTCCACTTT,CASIDTGVQSPLHF
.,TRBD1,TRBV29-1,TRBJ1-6,TGCAGCGTTGGGGACAGTTATAATTCACCCCTCCACTTT,CSVGDSYNSPLHF
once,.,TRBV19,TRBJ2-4,TGTGCCAGTAGTGGCCGCACTATAGCCAAAAACATTCAGTACTTC,CASSGRTIAKNIQYF
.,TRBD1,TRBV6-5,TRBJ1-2,TGTGCCAGCACGCAGGGACAGGGGTTAGACTATGGCTACACCTTC,CASTQGQGLDYGYTF
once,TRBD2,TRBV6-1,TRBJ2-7,TGTGCCACCGGACTAGCCTACGAGCAGTACTTC,CATGLAYEQYF
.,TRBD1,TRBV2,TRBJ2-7,TGTGCCAGCAGCAAGACAGGGGCGATCGAGCAGTACTTC,CASSKTGAIEQYF
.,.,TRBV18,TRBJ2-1,TGTGCCAGCTCACCCCCCACAGGGGGGGATTACAATGAGCAGTTCTTC,CASSPPTGGDYNEQFF
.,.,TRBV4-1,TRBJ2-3,TGCGCCAGCAGCTTTCTGGCCCAGAGCACAGATACGCAGTATTTT,CASSFLAQSTDTQYF
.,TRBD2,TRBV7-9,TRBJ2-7,TGTGCCAGCAGCTTCCCGACTAGCGGGGGCGGGGAGCAGTACTTC,CASSFPTSGGGEQYF
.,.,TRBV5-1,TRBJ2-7,TGCGCCAGCAGCTTGGGGGGGCGCGCCTACGAGCAGTACTTC,CASSLGGRAYEQYF
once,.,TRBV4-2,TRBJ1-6,TGTGCCAGCAGCCAAGAGTTGTCCGAGGTCTCGCCCCTCCACTTT,CASSQELSEVSPLHF
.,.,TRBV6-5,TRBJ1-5,TGTGCCAGCAGTATTGACAGGATTAGCAATCAGCCCCAGCATTTT,CASSIDRISNQPQHF
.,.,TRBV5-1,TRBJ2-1,TGCGCCAGCAGACCCCGCGGGCCTGAGCAGTTCTTC,CASRPRGPEQFF
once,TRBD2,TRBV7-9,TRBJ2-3,TGTGCCAGCAGCCAAACTAGCGTGGGTACGCAGTATTTT,CASSQTSVGTQYF
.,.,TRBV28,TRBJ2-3,TGTGCCAGCAGTTCGTCGGACAGCCTAAAAGCCGATACGCAGTATTTT,CASSSSDSLKADTQYF
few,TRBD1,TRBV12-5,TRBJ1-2,TGTGCTAGTGGCCGAAAGGCGGGGAGACAGGGCACTAACACCTTC,CASGRKAGRQGTNTF
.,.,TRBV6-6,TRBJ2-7,TGTGCCAGCAGTCCCCGGGGAACCGAGCAGTACTTC,CASSPRGTEQYF
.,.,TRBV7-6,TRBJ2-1,TGTGCCAGCAGCCCGCGGACAGGGAGGGAGTCCTACAATGAGCAGTTCTTC,CASSPRTGRESYNEQFF
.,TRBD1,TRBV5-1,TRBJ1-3,TGCGCCAGCAGGGTCTCGTGGACAGGGGTTGGAAACACCATATATTTT,CASRVSWTGVGNTIYF